The 6 T cell receptor beta chains listed next were all sequenced from one sample in a study of cytomegalovirus exposure and HLA in healthy donors. PCR amplification relied on 60 Vbeta primers (plus 13 Jbeta primers). TCRdb keeps only in-frame clones here, not all; method: immunoSEQ multiplex PCR. The data hold 100,000 or so clones, with 78% observed a single time. Sequencing input: PBMCs. Receptors originate from a male donor in good health and CMV-seronegative.

The rearrangement joins TRBV6-1 to TRBJ2-7, with a weak D call TRBD1 (6 bases). The CDR3 is made up of 15 amino acids. V was shortened by 4 bases and J by 3 bases, with 16 bases between the two germline ends. The germline V gene encodes CDR1 MNHNS and CDR2 SASEGT. Written as DNA, the CDR3 is TGTGCCAGCAGTGTGGGCGAAGGGGGTCGCTACGAGCAGTACTTC. Protein: CASSVGEGGRYEQYF.

This chain uses TRBV29-1 with TRBJ2-2, with 9 positions matching TRBD2. The CDR3 is 14 amino acids. Germline CDR1 and CDR2: SQVTM and ANQGSEA. Germline trimming cut 5 bases from V and 7 bases from J; bases unmatched to any gene: 8. CDR3 amino acids: CSVLAGGPGGELFF. For the CDR3, the DNA is TGCAGCGTTTTGGCGGGAGGGCCAGGCGGGGAGCTGTTTTTT.

This chain uses TRBV2 with TRBJ1-1; 8 bases map to TRBD1. The CDR3 spans 14 residues. V was clipped by 4 bases and J by 4 bases; unmatched bases: 5. The germline gives CDR1 SNHLY, CDR2 FYNNEI. This CDR3 reads CASSGQGRSTEAFF. The CDR3 bases are TGTGCCAGCAGTGGACAGGGGCGCTCCACTGAAGCTTTCTTT.

This clone was seen just once. The genes are TRBV9 and TRBJ2-5, with 8 bases fitting TRBD1. Looked up from germline, CDR1 is SGDLS and CDR2 is YYNGEE. The CDR3 sequence is 14 residues long. Losses at the gene ends were 3 bases for V and 5 bases for J; bases not matched to a gene: 6. CDR3 sequence (DNA): TGTGCCAGCAGCGCTTCAGGGGGCGCGGAGACCCAGTACTTC. Its protein product is CASSASGGAETQYF. Full variable domain (rest looked up from reference TRBV9 and TRBJ2-5): DSGVTQTPKHLITATGQRVTLRCSPRSGDLSVYWYQQSLDQGLQFLIQYYNGEERAKGNILERFSAQQFPDLHSELNLSSLELGDSALYFCASSASGGAETQYFGPGTRLLVL.

The chain links TRBV19 to TRBJ1-5, with 8 bases lining up with TRBD1. Germline loops: CDR1 LNHDA, CDR2 SQIVND (reference sequence). With 3 bases clipped from V and 4 bases from J, the junction kept 8 bases outside the gene matches. The CDR3 consists of 16 residues. The CDR3 DNA reads TGTGCCAGTAGTATGGGGGGGACAGGCCTGAATCAGCCCCAGCATTTT. The encoded protein is CASSMGGTGLNQPQHF.

The chain combines TRBV27 with TRBJ2-1; 12 positions agree with TRBD2. Losses at the gene ends were 6 bases for V and 2 bases for J; bases not matched to a gene: 5. The CDR3 runs 16 residues. Germline values: CDR1 MNHEY, CDR2 SMNVEV (reference sequence). The DNA of the CDR3 is TGTGCCAGCAGGCTTGGACTAGCGGGACCCTACAATGAGCAGTTCTTC. Its translation: CASRLGLAGPYNEQFF.